Presented here are 8 T cell receptor beta chains from one specimen sequenced in a study of blood T cells in healthy people across ages. A J-beta primer mix and a sample-barcoded 5' primer were used in a second PCR of roughly 6 to 11 cycles. TCRdb re-derived calls from the 5' RACE reads in MiXCR, one entry per CDR3 protein. In the table there are hundreds of thousands of distinct CDR3 sequences, under 45% of which are singletons. The specimen was blood. The source of these receptors is a man aged 55 to 70 in good health.

The V call is TRBV5-4, the J call TRBJ1-1, with unresolved D. Trimming removed 4 bases at V and 2 bases at J, with 9 bases between. This CDR3 contains 13 residues. Germline CDR1 reads SGHNT; CDR2 reads YYREEE (reference sequence). CDR3 loop: CASSPPENTEAFF. In DNA form, the CDR3 reads TGTGCCAGCAGCCCTCCGGAAAACACTGAAGCTTTCTTT. The variable domain in full, completed from reference TRBV5-4 and TRBJ1-1, reads ETGVTQSPTHLIKTRGQQVTLRCSSQSGHNTVSWYQQALGQGPQFIFQYYREEENGRGNFPPRFSGLQFPNYSSELNVNALELDDSALYLCASSPPENTEAFFGQGTRLTVV.

This sequence joins TRBV7-6 and TRBJ2-2; 7 nucleotides match TRBD1. With V trimmed by 5 bases and J by 4 bases, 7 bases remained unmatched. CDR3 length: 15 residues. Germline V lookup: CDR1 SGHVS, CDR2 FNYEAQ. CDR3 nucleotides: TGTGCCAGCAGCCCCCAGACAGGGCTCACCGGGGAGCTGTTTTTT. Encoded protein: CASSPQTGLTGELFF.

A word on this clonotype: This may stem from a read error, because a much larger clone lies one nucleotide away. The genes are TRBV20-1 and TRBJ2-6; perhaps TRBD1 as D (5 bases). Germline V lookup: CDR1 DFQATT, CDR2 SNEGSKA (reference sequence). The CDR3 extends over 16 amino acids. V was pared by 3 bases and J by 2 bases, with 14 bases between. DNA for the CDR3: TGCAGTGCTAGGGGGCAGGATCGCACTGGGGCCAACGTCCTGACTTTC. It specifies CSARGQDRTGANVLTF.

This clonotype was observed a few times. This rearrangement joins TRBV29-1 to TRBJ2-7; the match to TRBD1 covers 9 bases. This CDR3 has 15 amino acids. V lost 0 bases to trimming and J lost 3 bases; unmatched junction nucleotides: 6. The V gene's germline CDR1 is SQVTM and CDR2 ANQGSEA. Here the CDR3 DNA reads TGCAGCGTTGAAGATCCAAGACAGGGGGGCTACGAGCAGTACTTC. Residues: CSVEDPRQGGYEQYF.

The genes are TRBV2 and TRBJ2-5; 10 nucleotides match TRBD2. Per the germline V gene, CDR1 is SNHLY and CDR2 is FYNNEI. This CDR3 has 15 amino acids. Losses at the gene ends were 10 bases for V and 11 bases for J; bases not matched to a gene: 19. Here the CDR3 DNA reads TGTGCCATCTCGACCGCCGGGACTAGCGTCAATGAGCAGTACTTC. This sequence encodes CAISTAGTSVNEQYF.

In its sample, this clonotype was seen a few times. CDR3 coding DNA: TGTGCCAGCAGTTTCTCCGAGGTCTACGAGCAGTACTTC. It yields the protein CASSFSEVYEQYF. The rearrangement joins TRBV27 to TRBJ2-7, with no clear D. This CDR3 contains 13 residues. Germline assignment: CDR1 MNHEY and CDR2 SMNVEV (reference sequence). V gave up 3 bases and J gave up 3 bases, with 9 bases separating them.

This clonotype was counted only a few times. J is TRBJ2-1 and V is TRBV20-1; 11 bases map to TRBD2. The CDR3 has 13 amino acids. Germline lookup yields CDR1 DFQATT and CDR2 SNEGSKA (reference sequence). CDR3 DNA: TGCAGCGTCACTAGCGGGGGTATCTATGAGCAGTTCTTC. Protein product: CSVTSGGIYEQFF.

On this clonotype: One junction end disagrees with the germline gene, perhaps due to a read error. The V gene is TRBV5-1, the J gene TRBJ2-5; D is perhaps TRBD1 (5 bases). The germline V gene encodes CDR1 SGHRS and CDR2 YFSETQ. This CDR3 is 15 amino acids long. CDR3 nucleotide sequence: TGTGCCAGCAGCTTAGCCCAGGGTTCCCAAGAGACCCAGTACTTC. Amino acids: CASSLAQGSQETQYF.